The sequence of this T cell receptor beta chain was determined in a study of a mutant IDH1 vaccine in newly diagnosed glioma. Background on the study: Following radiotherapy alone, or alongside temozolomide cycles, vaccination was started after an interval of 4-6 weeks. Patients were pretreated with radiotherapy, temozolomide, or both, mostly both.

Germline V gene sequence: CDR1 SQVTM, CDR2 ANQGSEA. V shed 6 bases and J shed 5 bases, with 10 bases lying between them. The CDR3 consists of 12 residues. Time point specified: week 47, end of study. Every single dose of the vaccine, 300 ug of mutant IDH1 20-mer peptide, came with topical imiquimod. Note on this clone: Its target is unknown.

The table came from immunoSEQ multiplex PCR; TCRdb's copy has only in-frame clones and leaves some out. The sample has some 50,000 clones; around three fifths are singletons. This receptor was obtained from a man in his forties or fifties with glioma. Some clones in this sample may be carry-over from other donors' samples. The sample in question was peripheral blood mononuclear cells (PBMCs), obtained from a glioma patient whose treatment included an IDH1 peptide vaccine. The rearrangement links TRBV29-1 to TRBJ2-2; a possible D gene is TRBD1 (5 bases). CDR3 region: CSVARTTGELFF. CDR3 nucleotide sequence: TGCAGCGTCGCCAGGACAACCGGGGAGCTGTTTTTT.